Below, 32 T cell receptor beta chains from the same sample are listed, as sequenced in a study of T cells after yellow fever vaccination. TCRdb reanalysed the 5' RACE reads using MiXCR and keeps one entry per CDR3 protein. The repertoire holds about 250,000 distinct CDR3 sequences, with more than 3.5% as singletons. Specimen: PBMCs, collected 15 days after the yellow fever booster vaccination. The receptors were sampled from a young man who received the YFV17D yellow fever vaccine.

The gene calls are TRBV29-1 and TRBJ1-5; weak D call: TRBD1 (5 bases). Trimming removed 7 bases from V and 5 bases from J, with 15 bases in between. The V gene's germline CDR1 is SQVTM and CDR2 ANQGSEA. This CDR3 has 13 residues. This CDR3 reads CSAAGADYQPQHF. CDR3 in DNA: TGCAGCGCCGCCGGGGCTGATTATCAGCCCCAGCATTTT.

The chain joins TRBV4-1 to TRBJ2-3; D is possibly TRBD2 (7 bases). The germline CDR1 and CDR2 sequences are MGHRA and YSYEKL. The CDR3 spans 16 residues. The V end lost 0 bases, the J end lost 3 bases, and 13 bases lay between the germline ends. CDR3 amino acids: CASSQEEGGTTDTQYF. The CDR3 DNA is TGCGCCAGCAGCCAAGAAGAGGGGGGGACAACAGATACGCAGTATTTT.

The sample holds many counts of this clonotype. This sequence joins TRBV20-1 and TRBJ2-7, with D tentatively TRBD1 (6 bases). The CDR3 sequence is 16 residues long. V shed 0 bases and J shed 6 bases, with 21 bases lying between them. Germline values: CDR1 DFQATT, CDR2 SNEGSKA (reference sequence). The CDR3 sequence is CSARDSAAGEFGEQYF. The CDR3, as DNA: TGCAGTGCTAGAGATTCCGCGGCAGGGGAATTCGGCGAGCAGTACTTC.

The sample holds many counts of this clonotype. The chain combines TRBV5-1 with TRBJ1-1; D is unresolved. Trimming cost V 7 bases and J 6 bases, with 22 bases left between them. This CDR3 contains 15 residues. Germline CDR1 is SGHRS and CDR2 is YFSETQ. CDR3: CASARTPEKKAEAFF. CDR3 nucleotides: TGCGCCAGCGCTCGGACCCCCGAGAAAAAGGCTGAAGCTTTCTTT.

This clonotype has at least ten counts. The chain employs TRBV4-3 and TRBJ2-7; TRBD1 agrees at 7 bases. CDR3 length equals 14 residues. V lost 2 bases to trimming and J lost 2 bases; unmatched junction nucleotides: 3. Per the germline V gene, CDR1 is LGHNA and CDR2 is YSLEER. DNA for the CDR3: TGCGCCAGCAGCCAAACCACAGGGGCCTACGAGCAGTACTTC. It yields the protein CASSQTTGAYEQYF.

This clonotype came up many times. The rearrangement joins TRBV3-2 to TRBJ2-7. TRBV3-2 is shown as a pseudogene. The CDR3 contains 14 residues. The CDR3 coding sequence is TGTGCCAGCAGGGACGGCAGAAGTTCCTACGAGCAGTACTTC. Protein: CASRDGRSSYEQYF.

This clonotype was observed at least ten times. The V call is TRBV3-1, the J call TRBJ2-2; TRBD2 agrees at 12 bases. The germline gives CDR1 LGHDT, CDR2 YNNKEL (reference sequence). The CDR3 loop spans 17 amino acids. The J segment lost 3 bases and the V segment lost 3 bases, leaving 5 bases of the junction unmatched. The chain's CDR3 is CASSQASGGDYTGELFF. DNA for the CDR3: TGTGCCAGCAGCCAGGCTAGCGGGGGGGATTACACCGGGGAGCTGTTTTTT.

This clonotype appeared many times. The chain has TRBV27 and TRBJ2-3, with 7 bases lining up with TRBD1. Trimming at V came to 6 bases and at J to 4 bases, leaving 4 bases not matched to a gene. The germline V gene encodes CDR1 MNHEY and CDR2 SMNVEV (reference sequence). The CDR3 totals 13 residues. CDR3 coding DNA: TGTGCCAGCAGGCCACAGGGGCCAGATACGCAGTATTTT. Translated: CASRPQGPDTQYF.

Ten or more counts support this clonotype. The V gene is TRBV19, the J gene TRBJ2-3; no clear D. Trimming pared 0 bases from V and 2 bases from J, leaving 15 bases between. CDR3 size: 17 residues. Germline V gene sequence: CDR1 LNHDA, CDR2 SQIVND (reference sequence). DNA of the CDR3: TGTGCCAGTAGTATAGATCAACCAGTATGGTCCACAGATACGCAGTATTTT. Translating gives CASSIDQPVWSTDTQYF. Combining the CDR3 with reference TRBV19 and TRBJ2-3 gives the whole variable domain DGGITQSPKYLFRKEGQNVTLSCEQNLNHDAMYWYRQDPGQGLRLIYYSQIVNDFQKGDIAEGYSVSREKKESFPLTVTSAQKNPTAFYLCASSIDQPVWSTDTQYFGPGTRLTVL.

This clonotype was seen at least ten times. The genes are TRBV20-1 and TRBJ1-6, with D maybe TRBD1 (6 bases). Per the germline V gene, CDR1 is DFQATT and CDR2 is SNEGSKA (reference sequence). V was clipped by 5 bases and J by 0 bases, with 11 bases between them. The CDR3 spans 15 residues. DNA of the CDR3: TGCAGTGCTTCGAAAGGGGGCTCCTATAATTCACCCCTCCACTTT. It specifies CSASKGGSYNSPLHF.

This clonotype has ten or more counts. The chain recombines TRBV5-4 with TRBJ2-3; 9 bases line up with TRBD1. Germline V CDR1 and CDR2: SGHNT, YYREEE (reference sequence). J lost 6 bases, V lost 0 bases, and 2 bases had no gene match. The CDR3 sequence is 14 residues long. The CDR3: CASSLGTGEDTQYF. The DNA of the CDR3 is TGTGCCAGCAGCTTGGGGACAGGGGAGGATACGCAGTATTTT. The entire variable domain, with the rest obtained from reference TRBV5-4 and TRBJ2-3, is as follows: ETGVTQSPTHLIKTRGQQVTLRCSSQSGHNTVSWYQQALGQGPQFIFQYYREEENGRGNFPPRFSGLQFPNYSSELNVNALELDDSALYLCASSLGTGEDTQYFGPGTRLTVL.

In its sample, this clonotype was seen many times. This chain joins TRBV5-1 and TRBJ2-3; D uncertain. V lost 0 bases and J 5 bases, leaving 19 bases between the germline ends. Germline CDR1 reads SGHRS; CDR2 reads YFSETQ. This CDR3 contains 17 residues. The CDR3 region has the DNA TGCGCCAGCAGCTTGGTGAAGTCCGGGCGTCCCCAAGATACGCAGTATTTT. Translating it yields CASSLVKSGRPQDTQYF.

This clonotype was detected ten times or more. J is TRBJ2-7 and V is TRBV20-1, with a tentative D call TRBD1 (5 bases). The V gene lost 6 bases and the J gene lost 3 bases, with 18 bases spanning the gap. The CDR3 has 14 amino acids. CDR1 and CDR2 from the germline V gene are DFQATT and SNEGSKA (reference sequence). The CDR3 sequence is CSATGRLGHYEQYF. The CDR3 nucleotides are TGCAGTGCAACCGGCCGGCTAGGACACTACGAGCAGTACTTC.

This clonotype was observed at least ten times. V usage is TRBV7-2 and J usage is TRBJ2-1; no reliable D call. The CDR3 is made up of 16 amino acids. The ends were cut back, 1 base at V and 3 bases at J, with 13 bases in the middle. CDR1 is SGHTA and CDR2 is FQGNSA in the germline V gene. The CDR3 DNA is TGTGCCAGCAGCTTAGGAAGGACGGATGTCTACAATGAGCAGTTCTTC. Its translation is CASSLGRTDVYNEQFF.

This clonotype was recorded at least ten times. The chain joins TRBV15 to TRBJ1-5; tentative D call: TRBD1 (6 bases). V was shortened by 0 bases and J by 5 bases, with 17 bases between the two germline ends. This CDR3 comprises 17 residues. Germline CDR1 and CDR2: LNHNV and YYDKDF (reference sequence). CDR3: CATSRDPGGGAYQPQHF. CDR3 nucleotides: TGTGCCACCAGCAGAGATCCTGGGGGGGGGGCTTATCAGCCCCAGCATTTT.

This clonotype was seen at least ten times. The chain employs TRBV19 and TRBJ1-5; tentative D call: TRBD1 (5 bases). The V end was cut by 6 bases, the J end by 3 bases, with 9 bases between. The length of the CDR3 is 13 residues. Germline CDR1 reads LNHDA; CDR2 reads SQIVND (reference sequence). The CDR3 loop reads CASSWGDNQPQHF. CDR3 bases: TGTGCCAGTAGCTGGGGCGACAATCAGCCCCAGCATTTT.

This clonotype was detected many times. The rearrangement links TRBV19 to TRBJ2-7, with unresolved D. The CDR3 has 12 amino acids. From germline, CDR1 is LNHDA and CDR2 SQIVND (reference sequence). Trimming pared 4 bases from V and 6 bases from J, leaving 10 bases between. The chain's CDR3 is CASSNSGREQYF. The CDR3 nucleotides read TGTGCCAGTAGTAACTCGGGTCGCGAGCAGTACTTC. The complete variable domain, with remaining parts taken from reference TRBV19 and TRBJ2-7, reads DGGITQSPKYLFRKEGQNVTLSCEQNLNHDAMYWYRQDPGQGLRLIYYSQIVNDFQKGDIAEGYSVSREKKESFPLTVTSAQKNPTAFYLCASSNSGREQYFGPGTRLTVT.

This clonotype was seen at least ten times. The rearrangement uses TRBV11-2 and TRBJ2-5; tentatively, D is TRBD2 (5 bases). The V end was cut by 5 bases, the J end by 9 bases, with 25 bases between. Germline loops: CDR1 SGHAT, CDR2 FQNNGV. This CDR3 is built from 16 residues. The CDR3 protein is CASSGSSRRTTASQYF. CDR3 DNA sequence: TGTGCCAGCAGCGGTAGTAGTAGGAGGACCACCGCGTCCCAGTACTTC.

This clonotype came up many times. This chain connects TRBV27 to TRBJ2-1; TRBD2 aligns across 7 bases. The CDR3 runs to 14 residues. Germline CDR1 and CDR2: MNHEY and SMNVEV (reference sequence). Trimming removed 7 bases from V and 10 bases from J; junction bases left unmatched: 13. The CDR3 coding sequence is TGTGCCAGCACCTTTTCTACGGGGGGTATCGAGCAGTTCTTC. Its protein is CASTFSTGGIEQFF.

This clonotype has ten or more counts. J is TRBJ2-5 and V is TRBV18; D gene uncertain. The germline V gene has CDR1 KGHSH and CDR2 LQKENI. V was cut by 1 base and J by 4 bases, with 10 bases left in between. The CDR3 extends over 14 amino acids. CDR3 DNA sequence: TGTGCCAGCTCACCACAGTTTTTCCGAGAGACCCAGTACTTC. It encodes CASSPQFFRETQYF.

This clonotype was counted many times. The J gene is TRBJ1-6, the V gene TRBV7-4; D possibly corresponds to TRBD1 (6 bases). This CDR3 spans 17 amino acids. Trimming shortened V by 4 bases and J by 7 bases, and 20 bases separated the two germline ends. Germline V gene sequence: CDR1 SGHVT, CDR2 SQSDAQ. The CDR3 sequence: CASSSPPGAPRNSPLHF. The CDR3 region has the DNA TGTGCCAGCAGCTCGCCGCCGGGGGCGCCCAGGAATTCACCCCTCCACTTT.

In this sample, this clonotype turned up many times. The chain has TRBV6-1 and TRBJ1-1, with 7 bases that match TRBD1. The CDR3 loop spans 16 amino acids. Germline V gene sequence: CDR1 MNHNS, CDR2 SASEGT. J was trimmed by 4 bases and V by 1 base; bases with no gene match: 9. The CDR3 coding sequence is TGTGCCAGCAGTGAAGAGGGAGGGGGCGCAGTCACTGAAGCTTTCTTT. Its translation is CASSEEGGGAVTEAFF.

To note about this clonotype: Given a much more abundant clone one base away, this may be a read error. V and J are TRBV3-2 and TRBJ2-7; the tabulated D call, TRBD1, remains unverified against the DNA. TRBV3-2 is recorded as a pseudogene. This CDR3 spans 13 amino acids. The CDR3 nucleotides are TGTGCCAGCAGCCACCGACAGGGCTACGAGCGGTACGTC. Translated: CASSHRQGYERYV.

This clonotype was seen at least ten times. This chain uses TRBV4-1 with TRBJ2-1; D gene unclear. The CDR3 length is 14 residues. Trimming stripped 2 bases from V and 4 bases from J, with 9 bases between. CDR1 and CDR2 (germline): MGHRA, YSYEKL. CDR3 amino acids: CASSQPAGYNEQFF. The CDR3, as DNA: TGCGCCAGCAGCCAACCGGCTGGTTACAATGAGCAGTTCTTC.

This clonotype was picked up many times. The gene calls are TRBV29-1 and TRBJ2-2; a weak D match, TRBD2 (7 bases). Deletions cut 0 bases from V and 5 bases from J, with 16 bases between. Germline CDR1 and CDR2: SQVTM and ANQGSEA. The CDR3 runs to 16 residues. This CDR3 reads CSVEDHGGGRTGELFF. The CDR3 coding sequence is TGCAGCGTTGAAGATCATGGGGGGGGCCGGACCGGGGAGCTGTTTTTT.

This clonotype was picked up many times. The chain recombines TRBV20-1 with TRBJ2-2, with D possibly matching TRBD2 (7 bases). Germline-derived CDR1 and CDR2 are DFQATT and SNEGSKA (reference sequence). This CDR3 spans 18 amino acids. V lost 6 bases to trimming and J lost 5 bases, with 28 bases between them. The CDR3 DNA reads TGCAGTGCCGCGGGGGACATCGCCAACTCAAGGTGGACCGGGGAGCTGTTTTTT. Its translation: CSAAGDIANSRWTGELFF.

This clonotype has at least ten counts. V usage is TRBV20-1 and J usage is TRBJ2-3, with D perhaps matching TRBD2 (5 bases). Germline-derived CDR1 and CDR2 are DFQATT and SNEGSKA (reference sequence). Trimming stripped 4 bases from V and 2 bases from J, with 7 bases between. The CDR3 contains 12 residues. CDR3 in amino acids: CSATGDTDTQYF. CDR3 sequence (DNA): TGCAGTGCTACCGGGGACACAGATACGCAGTATTTT.

This clonotype was picked up many times. The chain carries TRBV10-3 and TRBJ2-7; D perhaps matches TRBD2 (7 bases). From germline, CDR1 is ENHRY and CDR2 SYGVKD. The CDR3 consists of 14 residues. V was shortened by 8 bases and J by 0 bases, with 14 bases between the two germline ends. The CDR3 sequence: CAIGGGTPSYEQYF. DNA for the CDR3: TGTGCCATCGGGGGAGGGACACCCTCCTACGAGCAGTACTTC.

This clonotype was counted ten times or more. The CDR3 region has the DNA TGTGCCAGTAGTCCACCGGGACGGATTAATGAAAAACTGTTTTTT. This sequence encodes CASSPPGRINEKLFF. The V call is TRBV19, the J call TRBJ1-4, with a weak D call TRBD1 (5 bases). The CDR3 consists of 15 residues. Trimming took 5 bases from V and 4 from J, leaving 14 bases between them. Germline V lookup: CDR1 LNHDA, CDR2 SQIVND (reference sequence).

There are many counts of this clonotype. The chain recombines TRBV7-2 with TRBJ2-3; possible D gene TRBD2, 6 bases. The CDR3 contains 16 residues. Germline V lookup: CDR1 SGHTA, CDR2 FQGNSA. Trimming removed 3 bases at V and 0 bases at J, with 13 bases between. The chain's CDR3 is CASSFIGGVSTDTQYF. The DNA for the CDR3 is TGTGCCAGCAGCTTCATAGGCGGGGTGAGCACAGATACGCAGTATTTT.

This chain connects TRBV19 to TRBJ2-7; 7 bases align to TRBD1. V gave up 4 bases and J gave up 0 bases; unmatched junction bases: 6. CDR3 length: 15 residues. From germline, CDR1 is LNHDA and CDR2 SQIVND (reference sequence). The CDR3 loop is CASSSRDSSSYEQYF. The CDR3 DNA reads as TGTGCCAGTAGTAGCCGGGACAGCAGCTCCTACGAGCAGTACTTC. The whole variable domain, remainder taken from reference TRBV19 and TRBJ2-7, is DGGITQSPKYLFRKEGQNVTLSCEQNLNHDAMYWYRQDPGQGLRLIYYSQIVNDFQKGDIAEGYSVSREKKESFPLTVTSAQKNPTAFYLCASSSRDSSSYEQYFGPGTRLTVT.

This clonotype was detected ten times or more. The V gene is TRBV4-1, the J gene TRBJ1-4; D ambiguous. CDR1 and CDR2 from the germline V gene are MGHRA and YSYEKL. Trimming took off 3 bases at V and 7 bases at J, with 9 bases between the two ends. The CDR3 covers 13 residues. The CDR3 is CASSQLRVEKLFF. The CDR3 DNA reads TGCGCCAGCAGCCAGCTTAGGGTTGAAAAACTGTTTTTT.